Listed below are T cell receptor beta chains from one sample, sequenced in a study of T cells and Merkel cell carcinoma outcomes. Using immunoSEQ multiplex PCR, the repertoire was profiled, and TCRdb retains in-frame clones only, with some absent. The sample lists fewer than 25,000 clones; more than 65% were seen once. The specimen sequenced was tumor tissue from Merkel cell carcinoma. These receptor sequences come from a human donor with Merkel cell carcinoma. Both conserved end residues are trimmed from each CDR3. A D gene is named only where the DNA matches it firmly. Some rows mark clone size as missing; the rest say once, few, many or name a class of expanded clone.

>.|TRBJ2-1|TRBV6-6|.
ASSSDHNEQF
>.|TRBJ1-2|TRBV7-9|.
ASSLRPRGPFALNYGYT
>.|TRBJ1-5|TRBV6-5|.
ASKKGISNQPQH
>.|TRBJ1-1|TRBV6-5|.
ASSLRGTEAF
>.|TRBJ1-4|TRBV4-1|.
ASSQDLWREKLF
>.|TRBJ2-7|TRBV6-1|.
ATLGPTYEQY
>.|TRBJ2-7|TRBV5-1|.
ASSLAASSSYEQY
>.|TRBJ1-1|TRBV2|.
ASSARRDTEAF
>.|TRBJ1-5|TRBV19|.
ASNGQKGQPQH
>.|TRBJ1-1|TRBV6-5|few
ASSYTLGLVAF
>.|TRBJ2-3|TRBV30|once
AWIRTHTDTQY
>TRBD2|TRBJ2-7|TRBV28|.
ASSPRLVTSGIFGAYEQY
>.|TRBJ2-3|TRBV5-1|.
ASSLVGTANTDTQY
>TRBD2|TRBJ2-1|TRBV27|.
ASSPRLARDNEQF
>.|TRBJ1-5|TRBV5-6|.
ASTLGRGRDQPQH
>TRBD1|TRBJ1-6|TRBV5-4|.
ASSLGTGRPSPLH
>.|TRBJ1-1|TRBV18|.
TSSPDRLAEAF
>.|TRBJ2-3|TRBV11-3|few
ASSPPGTDTQY
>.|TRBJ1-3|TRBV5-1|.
ASSPGGSGNTIY
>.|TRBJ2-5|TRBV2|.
ASSEGLRQQETQY
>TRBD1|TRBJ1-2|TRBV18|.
ASSPERTGKHGYT
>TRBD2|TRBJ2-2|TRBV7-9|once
ASSSTPGGEEELF
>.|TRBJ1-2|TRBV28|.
ATLWSGIGYT
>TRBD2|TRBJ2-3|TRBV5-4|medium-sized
ASHGRDFEDTQY
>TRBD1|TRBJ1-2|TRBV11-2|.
ASSRLRDRGGSRGYT
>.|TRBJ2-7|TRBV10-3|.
AISGRSGYEQY
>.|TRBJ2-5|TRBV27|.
ASSPDSPKETQY
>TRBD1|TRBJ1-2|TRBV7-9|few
ASSPWDRPYGYT
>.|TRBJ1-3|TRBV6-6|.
ASSFLGESGNTIY
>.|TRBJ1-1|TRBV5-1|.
ASSLAPGGGSEAF
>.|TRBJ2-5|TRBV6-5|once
ASSSGARQETQY
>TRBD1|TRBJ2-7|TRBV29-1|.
SGSLTGREQY
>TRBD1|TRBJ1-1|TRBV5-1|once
ASSSQGAGTEAF
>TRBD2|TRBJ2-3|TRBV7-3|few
ASSPRGTSGRGDTQY
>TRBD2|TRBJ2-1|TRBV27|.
ASSFVAGVTYNEQF
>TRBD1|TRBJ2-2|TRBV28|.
ASSFVVQGAAGELF
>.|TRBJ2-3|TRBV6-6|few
ALKGNTDTQY
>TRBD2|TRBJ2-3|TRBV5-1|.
ASSQEGLAAQDTQY
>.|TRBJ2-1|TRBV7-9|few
ASSSPVNRVGEQF
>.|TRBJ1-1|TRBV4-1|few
ASSQATAWDTEAF
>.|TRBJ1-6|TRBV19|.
ASSMAHSYNSPLH
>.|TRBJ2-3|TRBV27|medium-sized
ASSRDGRFTDTQY
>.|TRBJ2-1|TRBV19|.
ASSGGAGRKQF
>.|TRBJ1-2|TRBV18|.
ASSPPGQANYGYT
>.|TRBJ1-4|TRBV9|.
ASSVGQGTNEKLF